The text below deals with one T cell receptor beta chain. This sample was included in a study of blood T cell repertoires in COVID-19. Turning to the study itself: Donors in the United States, Italy and Spain gave samples during acute or convalescent COVID-19. PBMCs, B-cell-depleted T cells, or T cells were the source of the cDNA or gDNA that made up the material.

Original processing methods: Nucleated cell number was recorded as an estimate derived from reference gene primer amplification. Profiling relied on immunoSEQ multiplex PCR, and the TCRdb table lists in-frame clones only, not all of them. D and trimming come from the DNA, and the V and J calls and clone size come from that table. Altogether 120,000 to 150,000 clones are present, roughly three quarters being singletons, with the ten largest covering roughly 4.2%. The CDR3 loop spans 15 amino acids. The V end lost 5 bases, the J end lost 3 bases, and 16 bases lay between the germline ends. CDR1 and CDR2 (germline): MNHEY, SMNVEV (reference sequence).

The rearrangement links TRBV27 to TRBJ1-1; D possibly corresponds to TRBD1 (5 bases). The sample consisted of peripheral blood. The TCR comes from a man between 60 and 70 years old with acute or convalescent COVID-19. The CDR3, as DNA: TGTGCCAGCAGTAAATTAGGGGAGGTGGACACTGAAGCTTTCTTT. Translation: CASSKLGEVDTEAFF.